The 21 T cell receptor beta chains listed next were all sequenced from one sample in a study of blood T cell repertoires in COVID-19 (dated by TCRdb to the early 2020s). Library creation used the immunoSEQ multiplex PCR assay. TCRdb obtained this table from immuneACCESS and retained in-frame rearrangements with V and J assigned. These tables miss some clones; where compared with another copy, unresolved V genes account for less than half of the shortfall, and the remainder is unexplained. Here the sample has approximately 51,000 clones; about 90% occur a single time. The top ten hold 6.4% of the sample. The sample was peripheral blood. These receptor sequences come from a man in his sixties or seventies with active COVID-19.

The rearrangement uses TRBV10-3 and TRBJ2-1; a weak D match, TRBD2 (6 bases). The CDR3 sequence is 17 residues long. V lost 5 bases and J 7 bases, leaving 24 bases between the germline ends. CDR1 is ENHRY and CDR2 is SYGVKD in the germline V gene. The CDR3 loop reads CAISLLSAGLRGNEQFF. In DNA, the CDR3 is TGTGCCATCAGTTTGTTATCCGCAGGGCTACGGGGGAATGAGCAGTTCTTC.

The chain's CDR3 is CASSLVGGGNSNQPQHF. The CDR3 nucleotides are TGTGCCAGCAGCTTAGTGGGCGGGGGCAATAGCAATCAGCCCCAGCATTTT. V gene TRBV7-2 combines with J gene TRBJ1-5, with a weak D call TRBD1 (6 bases). Germline V gives CDR1 SGHTA, CDR2 FQGNSA. The CDR3 sequence is 17 residues long. V was clipped by 1 base and J by 0 bases, with 13 bases between them. The whole variable domain, filled in from reference TRBV7-2 and TRBJ1-5, reads GAGVSQSPSNKVTEKGKDVELRCDPISGHTALYWYRQSLGQGLEFLIYFQGNSAPDKSGLPSDRFSAERTGGSVSTLTIQRTQQEDSAVYLCASSLVGGGNSNQPQHFGDGTRLSIL.

The chain is built from TRBV10-3 and TRBJ2-3; 9 positions agree with TRBD1. The CDR3 is 15 residues long. Per germline, CDR1 ENHRY and CDR2 SYGVKD. Germline trimming cut 6 bases from V and 2 bases from J; bases unmatched to any gene: 6. The CDR3 DNA reads TGTGCCATCAGCGGGGACAGGGTCAACACAGATACGCAGTATTTT. Its protein is CAISGDRVNTDTQYF.

V gene TRBV4-3 combines with J gene TRBJ2-2, with 7 bases aligning to TRBD2. The trim removed 4 bases at V and 4 bases at J, leaving 6 bases unmatched. From germline, CDR1 is LGHNA and CDR2 YSLEER. This CDR3 spans 15 amino acids. CDR3 nucleotides: TGCGCCAGCAGCCCACAAAGACTAGCCACCGGGGAGCTGTTTTTT. Translated: CASSPQRLATGELFF.

In its sample, this clone was seen a few times. The chain carries TRBV5-1 and TRBJ1-6, with D possibly TRBD1 on 5 matching bases. The V end was cut by 5 bases, the J end by 5 bases, with 11 bases between. In germline, CDR1 is SGHRS, CDR2 YFSETQ. The CDR3 contains 14 residues. CDR3 nucleotide sequence: TGCGCCAGCAGGCGGGAAGGGGATAATTCACCCCTCCACTTT. Protein: CASRREGDNSPLHF.

The chain has TRBV7-8 and TRBJ2-3; 10 bases line up with TRBD1. Germline CDR1 and CDR2: SGHVS and FQNEAQ. Trimming removed 2 bases from V and 4 bases from J; junction bases left unmatched: 6. CDR3 length: 16 amino acids. In DNA, the CDR3 is TGTGCCAGCAGCTTACGCAGACAGGGGGCAGCAGATACGCAGTATTTT. Amino acids: CASSLRRQGAADTQYF.

The rearrangement links TRBV6-6 to TRBJ2-5, with 9 bases lining up with TRBD2. This CDR3 region has 15 residues. Germline trimming cut 2 bases from V and 5 bases from J; bases unmatched to any gene: 6. From germline, CDR1 is MNHNY and CDR2 SVGAGI (reference sequence). The CDR3 sequence is CASSYGSSGEETQYF. The CDR3 region has the DNA TGTGCCAGCAGTTACGGGTCTAGCGGGGAGGAGACCCAGTACTTC.

This chain links TRBV6-5 with TRBJ2-1; D is ambiguous. CDR3 length equals 12 residues. Germline V gene sequence: CDR1 MNHEY, CDR2 SVGAGI. V was pared by 2 bases and J by 9 bases, with 8 bases between. In DNA form, the CDR3 reads TGTGCCAGCAGTTACGGAGTGGGTGAGCAGTTCTTC. It specifies CASSYGVGEQFF.

The chain couples TRBV7-2 to TRBJ2-5; 11 nucleotides match TRBD2. The CDR3 extends over 15 amino acids. J lost 3 bases, V lost 5 bases, and 5 bases had no gene match. Germline V gives CDR1 SGHTA, CDR2 FQGNSA. CDR3 loop: CASSQWGLAEETQYF. CDR3 nucleotide sequence: TGTGCCAGCAGCCAATGGGGACTAGCGGAAGAGACCCAGTACTTC.

Details on this clone: Compared with germline, one end of the junction differs, possibly owing to a read error. This rearrangement joins TRBV10-1 to TRBJ2-7; a weak D match, TRBD1 (6 bases). CDR1 and CDR2 (germline): WNHNN, SYGVQD (reference sequence). CDR3 length: 13 residues. The CDR3 loop is CATSKQGPYEQYF. The CDR3 coding sequence is TGCGCCACCAGTAAACAGGGCCCCTACGAGCAGTACTTC.

The J gene is TRBJ1-4, the V gene TRBV11-2; D might be TRBD1 (5 bases). The CDR3 runs 16 residues. V was shortened by 4 bases and J by 0 bases, with 12 bases between the two germline ends. CDR1 is SGHAT, CDR2 FQNNGV, per germline. In DNA form, the CDR3 reads TGTGCCAGCAGCTCCTGGACACCCTCAACTAATGAAAAACTGTTTTTT. This encodes CASSSWTPSTNEKLFF.

The J gene is TRBJ1-5, the V gene TRBV10-2; the D gene is possibly TRBD1 (5 bases). V lost 2 bases and J lost 8, with 13 bases in between. The CDR3 is made up of 14 amino acids. Per germline, CDR1 WSHSY and CDR2 SAAADI. Here the CDR3 reads CASSENWGDEPQHF. As DNA, the CDR3 is TGCGCCAGCAGTGAGAATTGGGGGGATGAGCCCCAGCATTTT.

The chain combines TRBV4-1 with TRBJ1-6, with D tentatively TRBD1 (5 bases). V was trimmed by 1 base and J by 2 bases, leaving 12 bases between them. CDR3 length equals 17 residues. The germline V gene has CDR1 MGHRA and CDR2 YSYEKL. The CDR3: CASSQVAGRTYNSPLHF. The CDR3 coding sequence is TGCGCCAGCAGCCAAGTGGCGGGACGTACCTATAATTCACCCCTCCACTTT.

This clone was observed a single time. This chain joins TRBV4-1 and TRBJ1-3, with a weak D call TRBD1 (6 bases). The CDR3 has 16 residues. Trimming removed 2 bases from V and 2 bases from J, with 13 bases in between. Germline CDR1 MGHRA, CDR2 YSYEKL. The CDR3 DNA reads as TGCGCCAGCAGCCAAAACAGGGTGGGCGCTGGAAACACCATATATTTT. Translated, it gives CASSQNRVGAGNTIYF.

The chain is built from TRBV6-6 and TRBJ1-5; D uncertain. The CDR3 is made up of 16 amino acids. Between the trimmed V and J ends, which lost 2 bases and 2 bases, there was a span of 13 bases. Germline V gene sequence: CDR1 MNHNY, CDR2 SVGAGI (reference sequence). This CDR3 reads CASSYPQDSGNQPQHF. The CDR3 DNA is TGTGCCAGCAGTTACCCGCAGGATTCGGGCAATCAGCCCCAGCATTTT.

The chain recombines TRBV11-2 with TRBJ2-3; TRBD1 agrees at 8 bases. Germline V lookup: CDR1 SGHAT, CDR2 FQNNGV. The V gene end was trimmed by 7 bases and the J gene end by 4 bases; junction bases not matched to a gene: 10. The CDR3 spans 15 residues. The CDR3 here is CASKDRGLVSDTQYF. The CDR3 DNA is TGTGCCAGCAAAGACAGGGGATTAGTCTCAGATACGCAGTATTTT.

V and J are TRBV19 and TRBJ1-1; D not resolved. The germline CDR1 and CDR2 sequences are LNHDA and SQIVND (reference sequence). The germline V and J ends were trimmed by 5 bases and 1 base, with 2 bases remaining between them. The CDR3 sequence is 11 residues long. The CDR3 sequence is CASSRNTEAFF. CDR3 nucleotide sequence: TGTGCCAGTAGTCGGAACACTGAAGCTTTCTTT.

The chain combines TRBV19 with TRBJ1-5; D is perhaps TRBD1 (6 bases). Trimming removed 9 bases from V and 2 bases from J, with 17 bases in between. Germline V gene sequence: CDR1 LNHDA, CDR2 SQIVND (reference sequence). The CDR3 sequence is 15 residues long. The CDR3 sequence is CASGTGTLGNQPQHF. The CDR3 DNA follows: TGTGCCAGCGGTACCGGGACACTTGGCAATCAGCCCCAGCATTTT.

The chain combines TRBV7-9 with TRBJ2-1; D is perhaps TRBD2 (7 bases). The CDR3 extends over 17 amino acids. Between the trimmed V and J ends, which lost 0 bases and 4 bases, there was a span of 16 bases. Per germline, CDR1 SEHNR and CDR2 FQNEAQ (reference sequence). The CDR3 DNA sequence: TGTGCCAGCAGCTTAGCGGGGGGGCGGGGGAGGTACAATGAGCAGTTCTTC. Amino acid sequence: CASSLAGGRGRYNEQFF.

The V gene is TRBV11-2, the J gene TRBJ1-4; 7 nucleotides align to TRBD1. Germline lookup yields CDR1 SGHAT and CDR2 FQNNGV. The J segment lost 4 bases and the V segment lost 5 bases, leaving 7 bases of the junction unmatched. There are 15 residues in the CDR3. This chain's CDR3 is CASSRTQGLNEKLFF. The CDR3, as DNA: TGTGCCAGCAGCCGCACACAGGGGCTTAATGAAAAACTGTTTTTT.

This clone appeared once. Without the conserved terminal phenylalanine or tryptophan, this CDR3 likely stems from a read error. This sequence joins TRBV6-2 or TRBV6-3 and TRBJ1-1; tentative D call: TRBD1 (6 bases). The V gene's germline CDR1 is MNHEY and CDR2 SVGEGT. This CDR3 is built from 13 residues. The V end was cut by 2 bases, the J end by 9 bases, with 13 bases between. The CDR3 spells CASSYPAQGQAFL. The CDR3 region has the DNA TGTGCCAGCAGTTACCCCGCCCAGGGGCAAGCTTTCCTT.